The subject of this entry is one T cell receptor beta chain. Its antigen remains unidentified. This record belongs to a study of human versus mouse CDR3 diversity and MHC coevolution. Study at large: Reported immunoSEQ sensitivity was one in 200,000 T cells, with reduced amplification bias. Findings and limits, study-wide: Mice had fewer CDR3 deletions and insertions than humans on average.

The CDR3 has 15 residues. Germline V gene data show CDR1 as MNHEY and CDR2 as SMNVEV (reference sequence). V shed 0 bases, J shed 4 bases, and the junction held 4 bases outside the gene matches. Only in-frame clones appear in the TCRdb table, and some are missing; sequencing was by immunoSEQ multiplex PCR. The table records about 77,000 clones, 85% to 95% of them present only once. J is TRBJ2-3 and V is TRBV27; 7 bases line up with TRBD2. This clonotype originated in a person between 25 and 75 years old in good health. The sample comprised naive CD4+ T cells from blood. Subset of the sample: CD45RO-negative CD62L-positive naive CD4 T cells. The CDR3 sequence is CASSLSRLAADTQYF. CDR3 sequence (DNA): TGTGCCAGCAGTTTATCTAGACTAGCTGCAGATACGCAGTATTTT.